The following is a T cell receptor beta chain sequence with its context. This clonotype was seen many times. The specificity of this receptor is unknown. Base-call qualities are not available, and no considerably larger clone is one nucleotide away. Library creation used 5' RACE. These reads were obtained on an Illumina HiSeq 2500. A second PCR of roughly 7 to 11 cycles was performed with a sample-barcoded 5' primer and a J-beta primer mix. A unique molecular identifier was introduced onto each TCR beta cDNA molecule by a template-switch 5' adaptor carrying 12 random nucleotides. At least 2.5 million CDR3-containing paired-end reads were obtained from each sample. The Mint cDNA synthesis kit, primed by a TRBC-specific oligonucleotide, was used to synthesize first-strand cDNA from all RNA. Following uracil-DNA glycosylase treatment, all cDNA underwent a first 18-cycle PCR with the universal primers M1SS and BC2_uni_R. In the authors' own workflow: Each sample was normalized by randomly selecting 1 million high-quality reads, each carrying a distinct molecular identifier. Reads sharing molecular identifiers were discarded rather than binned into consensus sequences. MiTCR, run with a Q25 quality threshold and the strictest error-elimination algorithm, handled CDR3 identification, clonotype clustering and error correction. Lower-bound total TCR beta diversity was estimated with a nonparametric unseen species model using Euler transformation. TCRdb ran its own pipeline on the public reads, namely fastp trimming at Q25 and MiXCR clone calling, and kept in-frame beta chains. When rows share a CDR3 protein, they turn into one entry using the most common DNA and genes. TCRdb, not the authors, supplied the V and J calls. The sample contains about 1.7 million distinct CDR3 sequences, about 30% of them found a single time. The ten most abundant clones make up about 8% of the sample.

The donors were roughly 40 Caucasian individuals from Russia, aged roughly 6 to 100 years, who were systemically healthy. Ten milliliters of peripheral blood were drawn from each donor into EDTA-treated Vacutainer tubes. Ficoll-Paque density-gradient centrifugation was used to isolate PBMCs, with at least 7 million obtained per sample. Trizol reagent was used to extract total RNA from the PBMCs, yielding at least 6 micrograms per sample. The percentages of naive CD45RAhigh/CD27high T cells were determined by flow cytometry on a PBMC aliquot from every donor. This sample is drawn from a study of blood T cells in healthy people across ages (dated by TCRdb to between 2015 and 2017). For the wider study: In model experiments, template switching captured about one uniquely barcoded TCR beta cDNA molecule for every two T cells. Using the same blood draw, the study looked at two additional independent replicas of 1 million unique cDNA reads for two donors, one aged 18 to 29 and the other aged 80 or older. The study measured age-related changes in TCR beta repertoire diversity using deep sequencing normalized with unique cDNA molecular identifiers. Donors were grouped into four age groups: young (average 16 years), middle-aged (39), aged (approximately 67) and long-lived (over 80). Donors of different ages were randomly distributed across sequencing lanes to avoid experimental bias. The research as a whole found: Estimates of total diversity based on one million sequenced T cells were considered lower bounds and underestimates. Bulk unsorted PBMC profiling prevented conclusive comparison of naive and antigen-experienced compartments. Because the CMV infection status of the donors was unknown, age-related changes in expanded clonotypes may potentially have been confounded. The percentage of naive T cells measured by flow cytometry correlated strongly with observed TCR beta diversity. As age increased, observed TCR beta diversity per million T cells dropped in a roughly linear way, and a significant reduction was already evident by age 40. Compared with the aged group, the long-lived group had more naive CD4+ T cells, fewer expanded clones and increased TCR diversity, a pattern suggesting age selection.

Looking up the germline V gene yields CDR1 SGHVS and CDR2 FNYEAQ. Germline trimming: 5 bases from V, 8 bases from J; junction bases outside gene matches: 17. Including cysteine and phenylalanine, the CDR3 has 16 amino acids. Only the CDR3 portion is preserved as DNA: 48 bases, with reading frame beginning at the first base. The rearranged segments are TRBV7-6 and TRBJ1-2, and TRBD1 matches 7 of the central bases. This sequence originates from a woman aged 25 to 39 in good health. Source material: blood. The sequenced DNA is TGTGCCAGCAGCCCCCCTACCGGGACAGCCCTTCCCGGCTACACCTTC. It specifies CASSPPTGTALPGYTF.